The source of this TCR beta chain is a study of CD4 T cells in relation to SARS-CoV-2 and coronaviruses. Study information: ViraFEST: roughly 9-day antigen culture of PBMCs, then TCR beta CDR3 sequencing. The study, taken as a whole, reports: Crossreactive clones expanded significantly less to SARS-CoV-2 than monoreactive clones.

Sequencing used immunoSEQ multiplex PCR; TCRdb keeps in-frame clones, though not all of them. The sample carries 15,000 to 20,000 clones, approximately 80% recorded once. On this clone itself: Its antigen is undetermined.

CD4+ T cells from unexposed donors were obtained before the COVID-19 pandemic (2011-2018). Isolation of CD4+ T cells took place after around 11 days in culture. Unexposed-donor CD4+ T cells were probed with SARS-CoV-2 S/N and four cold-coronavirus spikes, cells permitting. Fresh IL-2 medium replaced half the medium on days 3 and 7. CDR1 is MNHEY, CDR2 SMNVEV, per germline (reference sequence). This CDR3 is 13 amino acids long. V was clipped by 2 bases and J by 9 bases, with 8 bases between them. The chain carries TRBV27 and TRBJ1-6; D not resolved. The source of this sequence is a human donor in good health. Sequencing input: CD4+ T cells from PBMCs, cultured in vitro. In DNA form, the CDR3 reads TGTGCCAGCAGTTTAGTGGCAGTTTCACCCCTCCACTTT. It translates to CASSLVAVSPLHF.